The clone carrying this T cell receptor beta chain appeared a few times. No antigen is known for it. This CDR3 comprises 14 residues. Germline trimming cut 6 bases from V and 9 bases from J; bases unmatched to any gene: 11. CDR1 and CDR2 (germline): PRHDT, FYEKMQ (reference sequence). The library had UMIs added by 3' ligation of an oligonucleotide to TCR cDNA. Whole blood, over 2 ml, came from adult healthy volunteers. Input was about 1 to 1,100 ng of DNase-treated total RNA without cell sorting. This sample stems from a study of naive and memory T cell subsets. Study findings and constraints: TCR transcript changes with activation or differentiation may affect this RNA method.

Ligated cDNA underwent four rounds of PCR with nested alpha and beta constant region primers and SP2. MiXCR, run by TCRdb on the 5' RACE reads, gives a single entry per CDR3 protein. The sample lists more than 50,000 distinct CDR3 sequences; 6.5% to 9% were seen once. The sequence came from a female donor in good health. The gene calls are TRBV13 and TRBJ2-1, with 7 bases aligning to TRBD1. The CDR3 reads CASREQGFSVEQFF. CDR3 sequence (DNA): TGTGCCAGCAGGGAACAGGGGTTTTCGGTTGAGCAGTTCTTC.